The source of this T cell receptor beta chain is a study of siplizumab effects on memory and regulatory T cells. General observations from the study: Memory cells seemed less diverse than naive T cells, which also seemed major contributors to the alloresponse. Alloreactive clones mapping to unstimulated subsets formed only a minor fraction.

The CDR3 spans 15 residues. The germline V and J ends were trimmed by 3 bases and 4 bases, with 15 bases remaining between them. CDR1 and CDR2 (germline): MGHRA, YSYEKL. In each sample, about 10^5 TCR templates were assayed. Profiling relied on immunoSEQ multiplex PCR, and the TCRdb table lists in-frame clones only, not all of them. The repertoire has about 50,000 clones, about 90% of them found once; the top ten carry 0.35%. On this clone itself: Its target is unknown.

The rearrangement joins TRBV4-1 to TRBJ2-5, with D perhaps TRBD1 (6 bases). This clonotype originated in a human donor in good health. Source material: naive CD8+ T cells sorted from blood. The CDR3 protein is CASSHERGRGETQYF. The CDR3 DNA sequence: TGCGCCAGCAGCCATGAAAGGGGGAGAGGAGAGACCCAGTACTTC.